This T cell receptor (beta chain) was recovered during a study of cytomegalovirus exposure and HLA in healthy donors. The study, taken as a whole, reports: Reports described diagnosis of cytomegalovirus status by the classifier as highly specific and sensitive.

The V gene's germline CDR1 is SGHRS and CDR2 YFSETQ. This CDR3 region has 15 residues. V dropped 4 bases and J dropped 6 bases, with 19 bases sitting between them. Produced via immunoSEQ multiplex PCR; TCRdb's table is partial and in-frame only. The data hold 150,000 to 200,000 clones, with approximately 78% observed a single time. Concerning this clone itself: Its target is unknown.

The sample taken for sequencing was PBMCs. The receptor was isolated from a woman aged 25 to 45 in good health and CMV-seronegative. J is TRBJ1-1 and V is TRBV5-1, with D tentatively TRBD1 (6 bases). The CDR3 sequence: CASSADRTVIAEAFF. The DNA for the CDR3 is TGCGCCAGCAGCGCCGACCGGACAGTGATCGCTGAAGCTTTCTTT. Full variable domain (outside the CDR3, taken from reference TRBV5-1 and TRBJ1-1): KAGVTQTPRYLIKTRGQQVTLSCSPISGHRSVSWYQQTPGQGLQFLFEYFSETQRNKGNFPGRFSGRQFSNSRSEMNVSTLELGDSALYLCASSADRTVIAEAFFGQGTRLTVV.